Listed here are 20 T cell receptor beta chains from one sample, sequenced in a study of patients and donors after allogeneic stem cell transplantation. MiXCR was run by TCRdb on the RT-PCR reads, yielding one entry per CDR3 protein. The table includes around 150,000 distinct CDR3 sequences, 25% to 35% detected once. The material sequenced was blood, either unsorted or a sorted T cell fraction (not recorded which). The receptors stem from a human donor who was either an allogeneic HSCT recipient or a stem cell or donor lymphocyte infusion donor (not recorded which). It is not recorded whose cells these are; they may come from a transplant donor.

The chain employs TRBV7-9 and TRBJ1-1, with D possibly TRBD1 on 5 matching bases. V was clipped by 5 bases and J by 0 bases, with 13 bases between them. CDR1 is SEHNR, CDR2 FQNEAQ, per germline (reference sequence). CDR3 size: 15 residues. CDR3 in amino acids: CASSPGYTLNTEAFF. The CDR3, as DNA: TGTGCCAGCAGCCCAGGGTACACCTTGAACACTGAAGCTTTCTTT.

The CDR3 coding sequence is TGTGCCAGCAGCCCCCATAGGCTTCCGACCCCCTACGAGCAGTACTTC. Amino acid sequence: CASSPHRLPTPYEQYF. The V call is TRBV9, the J call TRBJ2-7; D is unresolved. V was pared by 4 bases and J by 2 bases, with 19 bases between. The CDR3 runs to 16 residues. In germline, CDR1 is SGDLS, CDR2 YYNGEE.

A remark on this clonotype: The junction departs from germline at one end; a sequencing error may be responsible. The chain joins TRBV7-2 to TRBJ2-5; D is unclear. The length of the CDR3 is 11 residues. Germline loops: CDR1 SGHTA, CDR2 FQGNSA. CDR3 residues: CASSQARLTSF. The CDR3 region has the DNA TGTGCCAGCAGCCAGGCTCGTTTGACCTCGTTC.

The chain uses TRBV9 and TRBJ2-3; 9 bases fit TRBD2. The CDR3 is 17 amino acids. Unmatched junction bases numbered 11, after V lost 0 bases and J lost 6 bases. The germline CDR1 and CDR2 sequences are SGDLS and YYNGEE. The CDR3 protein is CASSVVASGMIMDTQYF. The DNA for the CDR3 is TGTGCCAGCAGCGTAGTGGCTAGCGGGATGATCATGGATACGCAGTATTTT.

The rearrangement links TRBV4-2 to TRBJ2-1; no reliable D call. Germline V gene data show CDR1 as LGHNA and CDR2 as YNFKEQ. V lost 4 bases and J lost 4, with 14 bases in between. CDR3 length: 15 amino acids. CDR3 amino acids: CASSLVGSGYNEQFF. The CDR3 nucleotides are TGTGCCAGCAGCCTTGTCGGGTCCGGTTACAATGAGCAGTTCTTC.

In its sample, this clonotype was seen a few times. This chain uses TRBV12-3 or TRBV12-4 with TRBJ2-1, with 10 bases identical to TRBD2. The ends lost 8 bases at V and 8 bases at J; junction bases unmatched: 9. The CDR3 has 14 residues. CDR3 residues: CASAPSGREDEQFF. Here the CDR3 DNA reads TGTGCCAGCGCTCCCAGCGGGAGGGAGGATGAGCAGTTCTTC.

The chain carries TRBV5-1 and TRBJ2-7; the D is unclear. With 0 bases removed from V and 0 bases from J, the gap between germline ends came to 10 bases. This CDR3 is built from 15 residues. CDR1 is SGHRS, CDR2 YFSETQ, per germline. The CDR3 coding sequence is TGCGCCAGCAGCTTGGTTGGGGTGGTCTCCTACGAGCAGTACTTC. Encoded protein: CASSLVGVVSYEQYF.

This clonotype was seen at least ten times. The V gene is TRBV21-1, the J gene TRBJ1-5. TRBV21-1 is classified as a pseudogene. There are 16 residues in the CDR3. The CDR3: CASSKLSLNSNQPQHF. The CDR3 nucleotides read TGTGCCAGCAGCAAACTTAGTCTGAATAGCAATCAGCCCCAGCATTTT.

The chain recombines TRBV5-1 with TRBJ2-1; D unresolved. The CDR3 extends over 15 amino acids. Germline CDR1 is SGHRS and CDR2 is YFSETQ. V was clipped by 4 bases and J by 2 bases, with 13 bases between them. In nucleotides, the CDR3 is TGCGCCAGCAGCACCCCAAGCGCGGCCTACAATGAGCAGTTCTTC. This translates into CASSTPSAAYNEQFF. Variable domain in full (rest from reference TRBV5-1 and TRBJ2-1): KAGVTQTPRYLIKTRGQQVTLSCSPISGHRSVSWYQQTPGQGLQFLFEYFSETQRNKGNFPGRFSGRQFSNSRSEMNVSTLELGDSALYLCASSTPSAAYNEQFFGPGTRLTVL.

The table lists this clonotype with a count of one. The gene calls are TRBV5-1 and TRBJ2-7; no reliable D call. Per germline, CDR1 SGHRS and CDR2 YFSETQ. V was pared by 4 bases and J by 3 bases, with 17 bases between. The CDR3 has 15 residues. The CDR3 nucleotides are TGCGCCAGCAGCCCTTACATCGAAGCAAGCTACGAGCAGTACTTC. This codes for CASSPYIEASYEQYF.

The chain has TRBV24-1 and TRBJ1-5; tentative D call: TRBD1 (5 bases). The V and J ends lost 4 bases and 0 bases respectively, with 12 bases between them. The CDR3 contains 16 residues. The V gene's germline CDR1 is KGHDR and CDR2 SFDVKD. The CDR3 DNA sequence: TGTGCCACCAGTGAATCCCAGGGATATAGCAATCAGCCCCAGCATTTT. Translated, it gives CATSESQGYSNQPQHF.

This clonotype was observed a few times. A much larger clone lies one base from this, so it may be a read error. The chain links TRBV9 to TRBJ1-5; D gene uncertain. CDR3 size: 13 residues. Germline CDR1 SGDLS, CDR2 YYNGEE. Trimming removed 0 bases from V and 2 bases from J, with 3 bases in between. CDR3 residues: CASSVDGNQPQHF. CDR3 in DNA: TGTGCCAGCAGCGTAGATGGCAATCAGCCCCAGCATTTT.

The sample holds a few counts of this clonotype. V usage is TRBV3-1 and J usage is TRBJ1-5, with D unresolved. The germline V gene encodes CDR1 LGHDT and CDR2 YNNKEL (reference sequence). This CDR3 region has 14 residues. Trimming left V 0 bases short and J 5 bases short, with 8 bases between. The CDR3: CASSQEYTDQPQHF. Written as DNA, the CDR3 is TGTGCCAGCAGCCAAGAGTACACCGATCAGCCCCAGCATTTT.

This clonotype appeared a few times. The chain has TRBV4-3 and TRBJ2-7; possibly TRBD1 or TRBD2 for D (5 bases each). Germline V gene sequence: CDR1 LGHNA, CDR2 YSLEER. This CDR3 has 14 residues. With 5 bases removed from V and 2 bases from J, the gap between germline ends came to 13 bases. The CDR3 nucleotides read TGCGCCAGCAGCGAGGGAAGGGGCGCCTACGAGCAGTACTTC. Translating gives CASSEGRGAYEQYF.

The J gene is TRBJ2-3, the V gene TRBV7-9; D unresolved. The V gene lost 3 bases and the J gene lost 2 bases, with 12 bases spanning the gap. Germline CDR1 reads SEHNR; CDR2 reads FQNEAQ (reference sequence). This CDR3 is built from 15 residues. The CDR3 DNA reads TGTGCCAGCAGCTTTGCCGGTGCTAACACAGATACGCAGTATTTT. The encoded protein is CASSFAGANTDTQYF.

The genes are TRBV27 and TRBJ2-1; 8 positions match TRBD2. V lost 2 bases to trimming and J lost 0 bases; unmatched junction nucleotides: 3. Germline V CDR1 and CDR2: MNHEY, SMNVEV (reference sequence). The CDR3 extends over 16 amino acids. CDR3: CASSLTSGCSYNEQFF. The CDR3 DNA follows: TGTGCCAGCAGTTTAACTAGCGGCTGCTCCTACAATGAGCAGTTCTTC.

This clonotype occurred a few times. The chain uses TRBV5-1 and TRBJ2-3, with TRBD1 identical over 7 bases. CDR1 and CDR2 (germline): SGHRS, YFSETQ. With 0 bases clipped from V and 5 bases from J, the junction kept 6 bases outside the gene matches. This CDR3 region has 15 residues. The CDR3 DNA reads TGCGCCAGCAGCTTGGAGACAGGGATAGGAGATACGCAGTATTTT. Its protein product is CASSLETGIGDTQYF.

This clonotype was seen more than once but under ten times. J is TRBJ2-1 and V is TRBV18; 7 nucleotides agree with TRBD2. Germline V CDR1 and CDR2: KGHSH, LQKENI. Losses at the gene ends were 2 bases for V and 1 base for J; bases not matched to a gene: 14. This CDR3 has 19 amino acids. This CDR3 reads CASSPRIETGGISYNEQFF. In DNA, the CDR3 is TGTGCCAGCTCACCAAGGATCGAGACGGGAGGCATTTCCTACAATGAGCAGTTCTTC.

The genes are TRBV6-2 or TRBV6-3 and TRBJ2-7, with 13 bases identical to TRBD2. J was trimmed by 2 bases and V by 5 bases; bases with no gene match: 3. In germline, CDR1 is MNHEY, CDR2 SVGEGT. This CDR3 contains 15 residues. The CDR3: CASSGLAGVTYEQYF. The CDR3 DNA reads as TGTGCCAGCAGTGGACTAGCGGGAGTTACCTACGAGCAGTACTTC.

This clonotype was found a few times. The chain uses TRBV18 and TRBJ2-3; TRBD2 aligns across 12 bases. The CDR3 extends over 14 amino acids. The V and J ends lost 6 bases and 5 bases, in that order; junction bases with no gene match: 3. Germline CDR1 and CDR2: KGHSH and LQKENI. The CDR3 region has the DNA TGTGCCAGCTCCGGGACTAGCGGGCAAGATACGCAGTATTTT. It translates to CASSGTSGQDTQYF.